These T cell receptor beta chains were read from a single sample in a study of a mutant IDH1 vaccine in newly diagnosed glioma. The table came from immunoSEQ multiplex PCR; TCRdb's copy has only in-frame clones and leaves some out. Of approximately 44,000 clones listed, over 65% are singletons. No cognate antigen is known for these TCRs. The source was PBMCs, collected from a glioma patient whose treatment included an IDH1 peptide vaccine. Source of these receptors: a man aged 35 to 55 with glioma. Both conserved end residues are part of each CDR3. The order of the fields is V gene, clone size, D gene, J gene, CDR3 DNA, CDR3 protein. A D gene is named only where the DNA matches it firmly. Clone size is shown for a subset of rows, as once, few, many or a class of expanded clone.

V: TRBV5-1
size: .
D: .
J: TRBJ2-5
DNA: TGCGCCAGCAGCTTAGGCGGCCCTGACCGAGAGACCCAGTACTTC
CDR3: CASSLGGPDRETQYF

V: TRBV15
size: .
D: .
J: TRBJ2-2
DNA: TGTGCCACCAGCGAGGGACGGCAGAACACCGGGGAGCTGTTTTTT
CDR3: CATSEGRQNTGELFF

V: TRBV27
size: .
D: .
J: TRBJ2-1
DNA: TGTGCCAGCAGTTGGGGGAGCTCCTACAATGAGCAGTTCTTC
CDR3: CASSWGSSYNEQFF

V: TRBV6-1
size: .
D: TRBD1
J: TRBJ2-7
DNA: TGTGCCAGCAGTGAAGAGACAGGGGGCTCCTACGAGCAGTACTTC
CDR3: CASSEETGGSYEQYF

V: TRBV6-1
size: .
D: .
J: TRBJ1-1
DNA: TGTGCCAGCAGCCGCGACAGAGCCCTGAACACTGAAGCTTTCTTT
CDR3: CASSRDRALNTEAFF

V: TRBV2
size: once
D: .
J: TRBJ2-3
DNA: TGTGCCAGCAGTGCTGGGCCCGCCAGCACAGATACGCAGTATTTT
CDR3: CASSAGPASTDTQYF

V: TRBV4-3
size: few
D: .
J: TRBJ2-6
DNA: TGCGCCAGCAGCCAAGAGCTGGGGACTGGGGCCAACGTCCTGACTTTC
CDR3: CASSQELGTGANVLTF

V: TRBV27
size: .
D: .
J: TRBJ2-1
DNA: TGTGCCAGCCGCTCGGCCTCCTACAATGAGCAGTTCTTC
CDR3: CASRSASYNEQFF

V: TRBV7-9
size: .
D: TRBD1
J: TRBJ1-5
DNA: TGTGCCAGCAGCTTAGGGGCAGGGGGTCAGCCCCAGCATTTT
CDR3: CASSLGAGGQPQHF

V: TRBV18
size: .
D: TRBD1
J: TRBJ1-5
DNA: TGTGCCAGCTCACCAAGGACAGGGGAGGATCAGCCCCAGCATTTT
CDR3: CASSPRTGEDQPQHF

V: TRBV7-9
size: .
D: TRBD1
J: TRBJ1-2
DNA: TGTGCCAGCAGCTCGGGACAGGGGGCGCTATATGGCTACACCTTC
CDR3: CASSSGQGALYGYTF

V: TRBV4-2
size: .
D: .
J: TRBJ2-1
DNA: TGTGCCAGCAGCCAAGCTTCCGGGGTAGGGTATGAGCAGTTCTTC
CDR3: CASSQASGVGYEQFF

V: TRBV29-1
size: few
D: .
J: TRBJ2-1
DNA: TGCAGCGTTGACCGATGGGGGACCAATGAGCAGTTCTTC
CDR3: CSVDRWGTNEQFF

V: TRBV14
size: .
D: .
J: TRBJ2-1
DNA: TGTGCCAGCAGCCCGGTGTGGGGGGAGCTTAATGAGCAGTTCTTC
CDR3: CASSPVWGELNEQFF

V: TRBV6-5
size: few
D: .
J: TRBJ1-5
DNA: TGTGCCAGTAGGGGAGGGGGGAGCGGCAATCAGCCCCAGCATTTT
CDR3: CASRGGGSGNQPQHF

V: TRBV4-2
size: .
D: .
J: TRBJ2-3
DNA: TGTGCCAGCAGCCAAGCTCGAGGGATACTTACAGATACGCAGTATTTT
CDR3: CASSQARGILTDTQYF

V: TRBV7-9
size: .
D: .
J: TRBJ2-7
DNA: TGTGCCAGCAGCTCCCCGGGACACCTCTACGAGCAGTACTTC
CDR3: CASSSPGHLYEQYF

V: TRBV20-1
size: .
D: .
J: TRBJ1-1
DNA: TGCAGTGCTAGGGGTGGATCTGAAGCTTTCTTT
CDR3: CSARGGSEAFF

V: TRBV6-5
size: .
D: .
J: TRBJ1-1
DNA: TGTGCCAGCAGTAAGGGACGGATGATGAACACTGAAGCTTTCTTT
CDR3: CASSKGRMMNTEAFF

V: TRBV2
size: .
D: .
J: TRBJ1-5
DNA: TGTGCCAGCAGTTCACAAGGATATAGCAATCAGCCCCCGCATTTT
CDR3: CASSSQGYSNQPPHF

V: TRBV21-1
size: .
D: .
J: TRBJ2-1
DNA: TGTGCCAGCAGCCCGTTTTGGTGGAGTTTCAATGAGCAGTTCTTC
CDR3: CASSPFWWSFNEQFF

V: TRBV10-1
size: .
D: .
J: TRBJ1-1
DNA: TGCGCCAGCAGTGAGTCGAGTTTAGGCAGCCTCTCTATGAACACTGAAGCTTTCTTT
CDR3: CASSESSLGSLSMNTEAFF

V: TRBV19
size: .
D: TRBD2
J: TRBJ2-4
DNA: TGTGCCAGTAGTATAGGGGGGAGGGGAGCGGCGGTGCACATTCAGTACTTC
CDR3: CASSIGGRGAAVHIQYF

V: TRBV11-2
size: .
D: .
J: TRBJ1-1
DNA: TGTGCCAGCAGCAAAGACAGCAACACTGAAGCTTTCTTT
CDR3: CASSKDSNTEAFF

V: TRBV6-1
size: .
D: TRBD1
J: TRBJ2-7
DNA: TGTGCCAGCAGTGAAGATGACAGGGTAGTCTACGAGCAGTACTTC
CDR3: CASSEDDRVVYEQYF

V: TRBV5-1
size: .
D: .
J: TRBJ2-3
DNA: TGCGCCAGCAGCTCGGACTGGAGCACAGATACGCAGTATTTT
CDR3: CASSSDWSTDTQYF

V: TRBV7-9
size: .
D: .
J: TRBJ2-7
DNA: TGTGCCAGCAGCTCTCAGACTTACGAGCAGTACTTC
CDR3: CASSSQTYEQYF

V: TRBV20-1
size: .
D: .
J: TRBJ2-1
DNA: TGCAGTGCTAGCTTCTACAATGAGCAGTTCTTC
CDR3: CSASFYNEQFF

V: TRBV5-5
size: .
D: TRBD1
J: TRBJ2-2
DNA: TGTGCCAGCAGCCGGACAGGGGGCGCATCCGGGGAGCTGTTTTTT
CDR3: CASSRTGGASGELFF

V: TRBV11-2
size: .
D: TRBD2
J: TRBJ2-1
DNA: TGTGCCAGCAGACGTGCCGGGACTAGCGCACAAGAGGCGCAGTTCTTC
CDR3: CASRRAGTSAQEAQFF

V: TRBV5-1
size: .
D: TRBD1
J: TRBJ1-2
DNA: TGCGCCAGCAGCGAACAGGGGGCTTCTAACTATGGCTACACCTTC
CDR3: CASSEQGASNYGYTF

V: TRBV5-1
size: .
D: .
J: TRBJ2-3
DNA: TGCGCCAGCAGCAAAGACGCTGGTAGCACAGATACGCAGTATTTT
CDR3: CASSKDAGSTDTQYF

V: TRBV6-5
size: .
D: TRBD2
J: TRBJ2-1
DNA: TGTGCCAGCAGTTACCGAGCGGGAGTGGGTGAGCAGTTCTTC
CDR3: CASSYRAGVGEQFF

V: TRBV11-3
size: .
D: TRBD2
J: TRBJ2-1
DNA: TGTGCCAGCAGCTTAACTAGCGGGAGTTATGAGCAGTTCTTC
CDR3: CASSLTSGSYEQFF